This T cell receptor (beta chain) was observed in a study of blood T cell repertoires in COVID-19. The wider study: The analysed material was cDNA or gDNA that came from T cells, B-cell-depleted T cells, or PBMCs.

This clone was counted a single time. Authors' processing steps: It was from reference gene primer amplification that nucleated cell counts were estimated. Measured with immunoSEQ multiplex PCR; TCRdb has only the in-frame clones, and not every one. V and J calls and clone size are given by that table; D and trimming were obtained from the DNA. This sample has some 69,000 clones, with roughly 82% found just once. This receptor was identified in a woman aged 60-70 years with acute or convalescent COVID-19. The specimen was peripheral blood.

The chain's CDR3 is CASSSGGQGNTIYF. The DNA of the CDR3 is TGTGCCAGCAGCTCTGGTGGGCAGGGAAACACCATATATTTT. The J gene is TRBJ1-3, the V gene TRBV5-6; D not certain. Germline CDR1 reads SGHDT; CDR2 reads YYEEEE. CDR3 length: 14 residues. The ends were cut back, 3 bases at V and 4 bases at J, with 11 bases in the middle.